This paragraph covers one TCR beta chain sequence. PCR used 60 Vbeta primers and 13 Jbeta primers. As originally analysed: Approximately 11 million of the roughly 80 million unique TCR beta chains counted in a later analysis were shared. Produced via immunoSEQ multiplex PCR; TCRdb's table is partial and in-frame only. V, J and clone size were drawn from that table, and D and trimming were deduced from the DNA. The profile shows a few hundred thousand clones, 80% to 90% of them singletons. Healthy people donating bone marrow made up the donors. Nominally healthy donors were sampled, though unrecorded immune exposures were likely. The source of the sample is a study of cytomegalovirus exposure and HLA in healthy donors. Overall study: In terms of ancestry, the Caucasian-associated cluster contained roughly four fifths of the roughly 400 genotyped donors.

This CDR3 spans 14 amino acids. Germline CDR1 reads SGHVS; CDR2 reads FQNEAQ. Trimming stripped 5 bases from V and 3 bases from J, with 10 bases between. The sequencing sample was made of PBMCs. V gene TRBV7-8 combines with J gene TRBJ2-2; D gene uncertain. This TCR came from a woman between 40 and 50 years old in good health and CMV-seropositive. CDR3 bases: TGTGCCAGCAGCACGTTCGGGTACACCGGGGAGCTGTTTTTT. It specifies CASSTFGYTGELFF. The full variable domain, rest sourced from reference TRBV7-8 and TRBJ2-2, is GAGVSQSPRYKVAKRGQDVALRCDPISGHVSLFWYQQALGQGPEFLTYFQNEAQLDKSGLPSDRFFAERPEGSVSTLKIQRTQQEDSAVYLCASSTFGYTGELFFGEGSRLTVL.